The next 32 T cell receptor beta chains were all read from a single sample in a study of T cell responses to AZD1222 COVID-19 vaccine (dated by TCRdb to the early 2020s). The method was the immunoSEQ multiplex PCR assay. TCRdb retrieved this table from immuneACCESS and kept in-frame rearrangements only. Not all clones are present; in checked studies, unresolved V genes account for under half, and no reason is known for the remainder. The sample records some 150,000 clones, 87% of which are singletons. The ten largest make up about a tenth of the sample. The label giving this sample's time point can be read as: about 28 days (+/-7) after the second vaccine dose. The sequences come from peripheral blood, collected 28 days after the second AZD1222 dose. Receptors were obtained from an adult who received the AZD1222 COVID-19 vaccine.

V gene TRBV7-6 combines with J gene TRBJ1-5, with 7 positions matching TRBD1. V lost 5 bases to trimming and J lost 6 bases; unmatched junction nucleotides: 7. This CDR3 contains 14 residues. Germline loops: CDR1 SGHVS, CDR2 FNYEAQ. CDR3 bases: TGTGCCAGCAGCCTGAGGGGGCCCGGTCAGCCCCAGCATTTT. Translating gives CASSLRGPGQPQHF.

The CDR3 loop reads CASSPATGMGGYTF. The CDR3 DNA sequence: TGTGCCAGCAGCCCAGCCACAGGGATGGGCGGCTACACCTTC. V gene TRBV7-9 combines with J gene TRBJ1-2; D perhaps matches TRBD1 (6 bases). The CDR3 is made up of 14 amino acids. From germline, CDR1 is SEHNR and CDR2 FQNEAQ (reference sequence). The V and J ends lost 5 bases and 8 bases respectively, with 18 bases between them.

The chain employs TRBV4-3 and TRBJ2-5, with D uncertain. Trimming cost V 0 bases and J 5 bases, with 19 bases left between them. The CDR3 is 17 amino acids. The germline CDR1 and CDR2 sequences are LGHNA and YSLEER. The CDR3 bases are TGCGCCAGCAGCCAAGAATGGTCGCAGCAACACGGTGAGACCCAGTACTTC. Translating gives CASSQEWSQQHGETQYF.

This rearrangement joins TRBV10-1 to TRBJ2-3; TRBD1 aligns across 7 bases. The CDR3 totals 15 residues. The V gene's germline CDR1 is WNHNN and CDR2 SYGVQD (reference sequence). V dropped 8 bases and J dropped 4; count of bases not matched to a gene: 12. The CDR3 loop is CASHRTDRLPDTQYF. The DNA of the CDR3 is TGCGCCAGCCATCGGACGGACAGGCTTCCAGATACGCAGTATTTT.

The chain uses TRBV28 and TRBJ1-6, with 8 bases that match TRBD1. Trimming took 4 bases from V and 7 from J; bases not matched to a gene: 6. The CDR3 runs 15 residues. The V gene's germline CDR1 is MDHEN and CDR2 SYDVKM. The CDR3 loop is CASSSRDRINSPLHF. The CDR3 DNA sequence: TGTGCCAGCAGTTCCCGGGACAGGATCAATTCACCCCTCCACTTT.

The genes are TRBV21-1 and TRBJ2-7; the D segment call TRBD2 is taken from the table without a DNA check. TRBV21-1 is marked as a pseudogene. The CDR3 spans 17 residues. This CDR3 reads CASSKCVPAGGPHEQYF. The CDR3 nucleotides are TGTGCCAGCAGCAAATGCGTACCAGCGGGAGGCCCCCACGAGCAGTACTTC.

This sequence joins TRBV6-5 and TRBJ1-2; weak D call: TRBD1 (5 bases). V was trimmed by 5 bases and J by 2 bases, leaving 12 bases between them. The germline V gene has CDR1 MNHEY and CDR2 SVGAGI. CDR3 length equals 14 residues. CDR3 in amino acids: CASSRDGVNYGYTF. CDR3 bases: TGTGCCAGCAGTCGGGACGGAGTGAACTATGGCTACACCTTC.

In nucleotides, the CDR3 is TGCAGTGCCCGCGCTGGTGGTGAGCAGTTCTTC. This codes for CSARAGGEQFF. V usage is TRBV20-1 and J usage is TRBJ2-1; no clear D gene. Germline loops: CDR1 DFQATT, CDR2 SNEGSKA (reference sequence). Deletions cut 6 bases from V and 9 bases from J, with 12 bases between. This CDR3 is built from 11 residues.

The chain recombines TRBV4-1 with TRBJ2-2; D is unclear. CDR3 length: 16 residues. Per germline, CDR1 MGHRA and CDR2 YSYEKL. Deletions cut 0 bases from V and 3 bases from J, with 11 bases between. The CDR3 region is CASSQDLLQHTGELFF. The CDR3 DNA reads TGCGCCAGCAGCCAAGATCTATTACAGCACACCGGGGAGCTGTTTTTT.

DNA for the CDR3: TGTGCCAGCAGCACCGGACTAGCAAGCAATGAGCAGTTCTTC. Its protein product is CASSTGLASNEQFF. The chain recombines TRBV5-5 with TRBJ2-1, with 8 bases that match TRBD2. The ends lost 4 bases at V and 6 bases at J; junction bases unmatched: 6. The germline gives CDR1 SGHKS, CDR2 YYEKEE (reference sequence). The CDR3 loop spans 14 amino acids.

The chain couples TRBV5-8 to TRBJ2-1; D might be TRBD2 (5 bases). The V end lost 0 bases, the J end lost 4 bases, and 11 bases lay between the germline ends. The CDR3 is 15 residues long. Germline CDR1 is SGHTS and CDR2 is YDEGEE. This CDR3 is CASSLGAGGYNEQFF. The CDR3 bases are TGTGCCAGCAGCTTGGGGGCCGGAGGTTACAATGAGCAGTTCTTC. The whole variable domain, filled in from reference TRBV5-8 and TRBJ2-1, reads EAGVTQSPTHLIKTRGQQATLRCSPISGHTSVYWYQQALGLGLQFLLWYDEGEERNRGNFPPRFSGRQFPNYSSELNVNALELEDSALYLCASSLGAGGYNEQFFGPGTRLTVL.

This clone occurred a few times. The chain combines TRBV29-1 with TRBJ1-2; D is unresolved. The CDR3 loop spans 13 amino acids. Germline V gene lookup returns CDR1 SQVTM and CDR2 ANQGSEA. Between the trimmed V and J ends, which lost 8 bases and 4 bases, there was a span of 17 bases. The CDR3 sequence: CSTWAGSSYGYTF. For the CDR3, the DNA is TGCAGCACCTGGGCGGGGAGTAGCTATGGCTACACCTTC.

In this sample, this clone turned up once. The chain uses TRBV11-2 and TRBJ2-7; tentative D call: TRBD1 (6 bases). Germline values: CDR1 SGHAT, CDR2 FQNNGV. The CDR3 sequence is 16 residues long. V lost 3 bases, J lost 2 bases, and 17 bases lay in between. The CDR3 region is CASSFIRGAPTYEQYF. Here the CDR3 DNA reads TGTGCCAGCAGCTTTATCAGGGGCGCCCCCACCTACGAGCAGTACTTC.

Remarks on this clone: The same CDR3 arises from other DNA sequences in this sample as well. CDR3 protein: CASSLEGRGTNEKLFF. The CDR3 bases are TGCGCCAGCAGCTTGGAGGGCAGAGGAACTAATGAAAAACTGTTTTTT. The chain couples TRBV5-1 to TRBJ1-4; the D is unclear. The CDR3 totals 16 residues. The V end was cut by 0 bases, the J end by 1 base, with 10 bases between. The germline CDR1 and CDR2 sequences are SGHRS and YFSETQ.

The chain links TRBV10-1 to TRBJ2-1; 8 nucleotides match TRBD2. The CDR3 covers 14 residues. CDR1 and CDR2 from the germline V gene are WNHNN and SYGVQD (reference sequence). The ends lost 1 base at V and 8 bases at J; junction bases unmatched: 4. The CDR3 DNA sequence: TGCGCCAGCAGTGAGTTGACTAGCGTCGATGAGCAGTTCTTC. It codes for CASSELTSVDEQFF.

This clone turned up a few times. The rearrangement joins TRBV19 to TRBJ1-1; no clear D. Germline V gene data show CDR1 as LNHDA and CDR2 as SQIVND (reference sequence). Trimming stripped 4 bases from V and 4 bases from J, with 16 bases between. The CDR3 spans 15 residues. The CDR3 nucleotides read TGTGCCAGTAGTAATGGAGCTGGGGTGGGCACTGAAGCTTTCTTT. It encodes CASSNGAGVGTEAFF.

This rearrangement joins TRBV18 to TRBJ2-1; 7 bases fit TRBD2. After removal of 2 bases from V and 4 bases from J, the junction contained 5 bases not matched to a gene. Germline V gene sequence: CDR1 KGHSH, CDR2 LQKENI. The CDR3 spans 15 residues. The CDR3 nucleotides read TGTGCCAGCTCACCATCACTAGCGAGTTACAATGAGCAGTTCTTC. This gives the protein CASSPSLASYNEQFF. Filled out from reference TRBV18 and TRBJ2-1, the complete variable domain reads NAGVMQNPRHLVRRRGQEARLRCSPMKGHSHVYWYRQLPEEGLKFMVYLQKENIIDESGMPKERFSAEFPKEGPSILRIQQVVRGDSAAYFCASSPSLASYNEQFFGPGTRLTVL.

Only a few counts were recorded for this clone. V and J are TRBV12-3 or TRBV12-4 and TRBJ1-6; D unresolved. V lost 7 bases and J 7 bases, leaving 11 bases between the germline ends. This CDR3 is 13 amino acids long. The CDR3 coding sequence is TGTGCCAGCACTGGGGTGGTAAATTCACCCCTCCACTTT. Its protein product is CASTGVVNSPLHF.

The CDR3 loop reads CATYSPTGTEVNQPQHF. The CDR3 DNA reads as TGTGCCACCTATTCTCCGACCGGGACTGAAGTCAATCAGCCCCAGCATTTT. The V and J genes are TRBV15 and TRBJ1-5; tentatively, D is TRBD1 (5 bases). The CDR3 has 17 amino acids. The V gene lost 8 bases and the J gene lost 3 bases, with 23 bases spanning the gap. CDR1 and CDR2 (germline): LNHNV, YYDKDF (reference sequence).

This chain joins TRBV19 and TRBJ2-1; the match to TRBD2 covers 9 bases. Germline V CDR1 and CDR2: LNHDA, SQIVND (reference sequence). The CDR3 loop spans 17 amino acids. V was pared by 5 bases and J by 7 bases, with 15 bases of the junction left unmatched. The CDR3 reads CASSPRVLAGRSNEQFF. CDR3 sequence (DNA): TGTGCCAGTAGTCCCAGAGTACTAGCGGGCCGGTCTAATGAGCAGTTCTTC.

This chain links TRBV7-8 with TRBJ1-2; D is perhaps TRBD1 (6 bases). The germline V gene encodes CDR1 SGHVS and CDR2 FQNEAQ. This CDR3 region has 14 residues. The V end lost 1 base, the J end lost 4 bases, and 10 bases lay between the germline ends. This chain's CDR3 is CASSLDTGSYGYTF. The CDR3, as DNA: TGTGCCAGCAGCTTAGATACAGGGAGCTATGGCTACACCTTC.

This chain connects TRBV7-2 to TRBJ2-2; 10 positions match TRBD2. Germline trimming cut 4 bases from V and 4 bases from J; bases unmatched to any gene: 6. CDR3 length: 16 residues. Germline CDR1 and CDR2: SGHTA and FQGNSA. The CDR3 spells CASSSYGLAATGELFF. The CDR3 DNA is TGTGCCAGCAGCTCGTACGGACTAGCGGCCACCGGGGAGCTGTTTTTT.

This clone has only one observation. The chain couples TRBV27 to TRBJ1-1; tentatively, D is TRBD1 (5 bases). Trimming took 3 bases from V and 1 from J, leaving 18 bases between them. CDR3 length equals 17 residues. Per the germline V gene, CDR1 is MNHEY and CDR2 is SMNVEV (reference sequence). The DNA for the CDR3 is TGTGCCAGCAGTTTTATTTTCCAGGGAAGAGGGAACACTGAAGCTTTCTTT. It specifies CASSFIFQGRGNTEAFF.

The gene calls are TRBV7-2 and TRBJ2-1; D might be TRBD1 (6 bases). The CDR3 totals 14 residues. CDR1 and CDR2 (germline): SGHTA, FQGNSA. Deletions cut 5 bases from V and 2 bases from J, with 10 bases between. The CDR3 sequence is CASSIGTTYNEQFF. The CDR3 DNA follows: TGTGCCAGCAGCATAGGGACAACCTACAATGAGCAGTTCTTC.

The chain links TRBV6-5 to TRBJ2-7; 9 positions agree with TRBD1. Germline V gene sequence: CDR1 MNHEY, CDR2 SVGAGI. The length of the CDR3 is 14 residues. V shed 5 bases, J shed 0 bases, and the junction held 2 bases outside the gene matches. The CDR3 sequence: CASSQQGASYEQYF. CDR3 nucleotides: TGTGCCAGCAGTCAACAGGGGGCCTCCTACGAGCAGTACTTC.

The rearrangement links TRBV19 to TRBJ2-7; 9 bases map to TRBD2. CDR1 is LNHDA, CDR2 SQIVND, per germline (reference sequence). This CDR3 is built from 15 residues. Germline trimming cut 8 bases from V and 3 bases from J; bases unmatched to any gene: 11. The CDR3 nucleotides read TGTGCCAGTGCCCCCACAAGCGGGAGGTTCTACGAGCAGTACTTC. Translation gives CASAPTSGRFYEQYF.

The chain carries TRBV18 and TRBJ1-4; D remains unclear. This CDR3 contains 14 residues. Between the trimmed V and J ends, which lost 4 bases and 5 bases, there was a span of 11 bases. Germline V gene lookup returns CDR1 KGHSH and CDR2 LQKENI. For the CDR3, the DNA is TGTGCCAGCTCACTCAACAGCCTAAATGAAAAACTGTTTTTT. This gives the protein CASSLNSLNEKLFF. Drawing the rest from reference TRBV18 and TRBJ1-4, the complete variable domain is NAGVMQNPRHLVRRRGQEARLRCSPMKGHSHVYWYRQLPEEGLKFMVYLQKENIIDESGMPKERFSAEFPKEGPSILRIQQVVRGDSAAYFCASSLNSLNEKLFFGSGTQLSVL.

In DNA form, the CDR3 reads TGTGCCAGCATGCGTGGCTCTGGAAACACCATATATTTT. Its translation is CASMRGSGNTIYF. The V gene is TRBV25-1, the J gene TRBJ1-3; D is unresolved. The CDR3 spans 13 residues. The germline V gene has CDR1 MGHDK and CDR2 SYGVNS. Trimming took 7 bases from V and 0 from J, leaving 7 bases between them.

The rearrangement joins TRBV6-2 or TRBV6-3 to TRBJ2-7, with TRBD1 matching over 8 bases. CDR1 MNHEY and CDR2 SVGEGT come from the germline V gene. The CDR3 has 14 residues. Trimming removed 4 bases from V and 7 bases from J; junction bases left unmatched: 9. CDR3 in DNA: TGTGCCAGCAGTTCCCCCCAGGGGGCTTGGGAGCAGTACTTC. Translation gives CASSSPQGAWEQYF.

This rearrangement joins TRBV27 to TRBJ1-5; D gene uncertain. The V and J ends lost 3 bases and 6 bases respectively, with 12 bases between them. Germline assignment: CDR1 MNHEY and CDR2 SMNVEV (reference sequence). The length of the CDR3 is 14 residues. Here the CDR3 reads CASSFVGKGQPQHF. The CDR3 DNA follows: TGTGCCAGCAGTTTCGTGGGGAAGGGTCAGCCCCAGCATTTT.

This rearrangement joins TRBV7-2 to TRBJ1-4; 7 bases line up with TRBD1. This CDR3 has 14 amino acids. Germline loops: CDR1 SGHTA, CDR2 FQGNSA. The J segment lost 7 bases and the V segment lost 2 bases, leaving 4 bases of the junction unmatched. The DNA for the CDR3 is TGTGCCAGCAGCTTACTAGGGGGCGGTGAAAAACTGTTTTTT. Protein product: CASSLLGGGEKLFF.

The V and J genes are TRBV5-4 and TRBJ2-7; 10 bases match TRBD2. The J segment lost 3 bases and the V segment lost 3 bases, leaving 6 bases of the junction unmatched. CDR1 and CDR2 (germline): SGHNT, YYREEE (reference sequence). The CDR3 has 15 amino acids. CDR3 in amino acids: CASSWASGRVYEQYF. CDR3 bases: TGTGCCAGCAGCTGGGCGAGCGGGAGGGTCTACGAGCAGTACTTC. The whole variable domain, remainder taken from reference TRBV5-4 and TRBJ2-7, is ETGVTQSPTHLIKTRGQQVTLRCSSQSGHNTVSWYQQALGQGPQFIFQYYREEENGRGNFPPRFSGLQFPNYSSELNVNALELDDSALYLCASSWASGRVYEQYFGPGTRLTVT.